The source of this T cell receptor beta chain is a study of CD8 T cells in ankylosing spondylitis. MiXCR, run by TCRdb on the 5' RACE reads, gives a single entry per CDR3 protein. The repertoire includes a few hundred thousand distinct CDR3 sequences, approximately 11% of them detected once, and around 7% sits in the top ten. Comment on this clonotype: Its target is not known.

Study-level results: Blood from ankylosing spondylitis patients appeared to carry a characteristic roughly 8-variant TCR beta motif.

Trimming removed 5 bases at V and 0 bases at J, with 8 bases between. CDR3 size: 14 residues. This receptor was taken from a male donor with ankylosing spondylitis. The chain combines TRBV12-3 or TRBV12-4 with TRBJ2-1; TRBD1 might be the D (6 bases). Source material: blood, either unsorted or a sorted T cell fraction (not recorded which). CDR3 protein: CASSEGGSYNEQFF. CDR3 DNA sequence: TGTGCCAGCAGTGAAGGGGGCTCCTACAATGAGCAGTTCTTC.